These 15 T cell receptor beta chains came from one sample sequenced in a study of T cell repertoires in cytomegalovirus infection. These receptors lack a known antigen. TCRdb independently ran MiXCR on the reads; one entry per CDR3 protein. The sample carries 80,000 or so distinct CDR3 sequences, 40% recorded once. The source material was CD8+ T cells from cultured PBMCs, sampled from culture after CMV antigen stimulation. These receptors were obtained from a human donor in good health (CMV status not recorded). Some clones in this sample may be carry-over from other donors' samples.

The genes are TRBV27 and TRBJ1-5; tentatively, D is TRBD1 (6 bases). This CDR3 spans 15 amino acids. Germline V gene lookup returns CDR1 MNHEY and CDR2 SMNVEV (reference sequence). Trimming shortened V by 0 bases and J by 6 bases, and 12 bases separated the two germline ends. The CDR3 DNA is TGTGCCAGCAGTTTATCTGGGGGGGGCCGTCAGCCCCAGCATTTT. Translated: CASSLSGGGRQPQHF.

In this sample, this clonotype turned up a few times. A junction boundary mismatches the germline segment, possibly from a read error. The CDR3 DNA follows: TGCGCCAGTAAGTTAGGGGCGCTTAACACTGAAGCTTTCTTT. Protein: CASKLGALNTEAFF. The chain is built from TRBV19 and TRBJ1-1; possible D gene TRBD1, 5 bases. Germline loops: CDR1 LNHDA, CDR2 SQIVND (reference sequence). This CDR3 region has 14 residues.

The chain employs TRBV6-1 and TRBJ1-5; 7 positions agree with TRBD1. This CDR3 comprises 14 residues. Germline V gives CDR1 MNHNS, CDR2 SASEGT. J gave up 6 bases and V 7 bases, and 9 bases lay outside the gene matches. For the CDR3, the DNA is TGTGCCAGCACTTTCGACAGGGTGGGTCAGCCCCAGCATTTT. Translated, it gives CASTFDRVGQPQHF.

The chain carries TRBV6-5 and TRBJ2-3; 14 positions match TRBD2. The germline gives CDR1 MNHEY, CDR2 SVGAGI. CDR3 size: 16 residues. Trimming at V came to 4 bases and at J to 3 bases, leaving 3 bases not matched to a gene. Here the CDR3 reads CASSSGLAGATDTQYF. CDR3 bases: TGTGCCAGCAGTTCGGGACTAGCGGGGGCTACAGATACGCAGTATTTT.

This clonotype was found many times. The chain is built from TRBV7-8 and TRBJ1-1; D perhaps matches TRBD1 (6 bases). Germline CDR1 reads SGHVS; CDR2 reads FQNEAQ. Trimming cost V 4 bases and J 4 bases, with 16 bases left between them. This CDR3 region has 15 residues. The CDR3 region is CASSSDAGGGTEAFF. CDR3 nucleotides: TGTGCCAGCAGCTCGGACGCCGGGGGCGGCACTGAAGCTTTCTTT.

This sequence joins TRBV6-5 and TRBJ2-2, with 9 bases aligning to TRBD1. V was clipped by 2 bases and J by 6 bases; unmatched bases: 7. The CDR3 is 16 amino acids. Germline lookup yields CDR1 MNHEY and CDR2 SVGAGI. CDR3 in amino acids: CASSYRSGQGPGELFF. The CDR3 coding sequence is TGTGCCAGCAGTTACAGGTCCGGACAGGGGCCCGGGGAGCTGTTTTTT.

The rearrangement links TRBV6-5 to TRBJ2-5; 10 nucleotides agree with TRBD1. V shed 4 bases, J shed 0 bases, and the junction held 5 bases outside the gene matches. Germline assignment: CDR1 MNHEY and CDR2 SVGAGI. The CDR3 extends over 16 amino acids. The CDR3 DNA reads TGTGCCAGCAGTTTCCGGGACAGGGGATACCAAGAGACCCAGTACTTC. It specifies CASSFRDRGYQETQYF.

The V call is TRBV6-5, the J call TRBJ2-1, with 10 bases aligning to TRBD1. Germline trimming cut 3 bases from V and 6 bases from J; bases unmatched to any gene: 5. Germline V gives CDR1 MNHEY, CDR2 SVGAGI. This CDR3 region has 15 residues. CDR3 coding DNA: TGTGCCAGCAGTTATGGGACAGGGGTTGGCAATGAGCAGTTCTTC. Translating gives CASSYGTGVGNEQFF.

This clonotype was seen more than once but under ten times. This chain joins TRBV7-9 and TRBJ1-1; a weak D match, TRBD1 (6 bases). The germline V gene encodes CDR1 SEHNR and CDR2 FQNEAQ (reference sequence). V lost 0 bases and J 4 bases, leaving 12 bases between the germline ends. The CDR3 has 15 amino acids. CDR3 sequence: CASSLATGIGTEAFF. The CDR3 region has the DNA TGTGCCAGCAGCTTAGCAACAGGGATAGGCACTGAAGCTTTCTTT.

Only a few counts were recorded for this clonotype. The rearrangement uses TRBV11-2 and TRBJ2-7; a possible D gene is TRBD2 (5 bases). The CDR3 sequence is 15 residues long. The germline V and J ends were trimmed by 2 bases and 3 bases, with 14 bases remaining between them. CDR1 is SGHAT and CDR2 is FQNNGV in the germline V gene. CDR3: CASSLSAGESYEQYF. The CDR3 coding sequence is TGTGCCAGCAGCTTAAGTGCCGGGGAAAGCTACGAGCAGTACTTC.

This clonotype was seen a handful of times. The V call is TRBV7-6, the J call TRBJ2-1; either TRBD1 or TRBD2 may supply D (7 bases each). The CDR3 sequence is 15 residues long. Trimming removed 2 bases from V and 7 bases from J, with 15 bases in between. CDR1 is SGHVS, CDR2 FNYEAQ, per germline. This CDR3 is CASSLLPGGGNEQFF. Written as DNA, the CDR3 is TGTGCCAGCAGCTTACTCCCAGGGGGGGGGAATGAGCAGTTCTTC.

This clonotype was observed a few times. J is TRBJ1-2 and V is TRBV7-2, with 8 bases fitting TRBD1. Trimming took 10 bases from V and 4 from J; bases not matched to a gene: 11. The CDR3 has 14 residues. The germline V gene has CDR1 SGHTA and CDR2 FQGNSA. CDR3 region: CATNWAGGGYGYTF. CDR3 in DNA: TGTGCCACCAATTGGGCAGGGGGCGGCTATGGCTACACCTTC. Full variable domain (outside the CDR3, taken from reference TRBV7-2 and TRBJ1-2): GAGVSQSPSNKVTEKGKDVELRCDPISGHTALYWYRQSLGQGLEFLIYFQGNSAPDKSGLPSDRFSAERTGGSVSTLTIQRTQQEDSAVYLCATNWAGGGYGYTFGSGTRLTVV.

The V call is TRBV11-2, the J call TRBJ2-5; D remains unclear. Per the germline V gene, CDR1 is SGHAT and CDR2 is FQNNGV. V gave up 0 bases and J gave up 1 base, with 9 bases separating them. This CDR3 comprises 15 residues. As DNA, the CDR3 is TGTGCCAGCAGCTTAGAGTGGCAGACCCAAGAGACCCAGTACTTC. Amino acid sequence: CASSLEWQTQETQYF.

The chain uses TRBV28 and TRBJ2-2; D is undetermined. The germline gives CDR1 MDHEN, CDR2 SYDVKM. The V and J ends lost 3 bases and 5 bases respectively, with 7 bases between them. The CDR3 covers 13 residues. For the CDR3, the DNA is TGTGCCAGCAGTTTTCGTCTGACCGGGGAGCTGTTTTTT. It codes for CASSFRLTGELFF.

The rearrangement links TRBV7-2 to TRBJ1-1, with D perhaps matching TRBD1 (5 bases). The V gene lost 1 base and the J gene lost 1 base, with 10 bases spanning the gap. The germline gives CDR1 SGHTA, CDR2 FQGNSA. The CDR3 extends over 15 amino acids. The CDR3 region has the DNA TGTGCCAGCAGCTTAGGATTGACAGCGAACACTGAAGCTTTCTTT. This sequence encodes CASSLGLTANTEAFF.